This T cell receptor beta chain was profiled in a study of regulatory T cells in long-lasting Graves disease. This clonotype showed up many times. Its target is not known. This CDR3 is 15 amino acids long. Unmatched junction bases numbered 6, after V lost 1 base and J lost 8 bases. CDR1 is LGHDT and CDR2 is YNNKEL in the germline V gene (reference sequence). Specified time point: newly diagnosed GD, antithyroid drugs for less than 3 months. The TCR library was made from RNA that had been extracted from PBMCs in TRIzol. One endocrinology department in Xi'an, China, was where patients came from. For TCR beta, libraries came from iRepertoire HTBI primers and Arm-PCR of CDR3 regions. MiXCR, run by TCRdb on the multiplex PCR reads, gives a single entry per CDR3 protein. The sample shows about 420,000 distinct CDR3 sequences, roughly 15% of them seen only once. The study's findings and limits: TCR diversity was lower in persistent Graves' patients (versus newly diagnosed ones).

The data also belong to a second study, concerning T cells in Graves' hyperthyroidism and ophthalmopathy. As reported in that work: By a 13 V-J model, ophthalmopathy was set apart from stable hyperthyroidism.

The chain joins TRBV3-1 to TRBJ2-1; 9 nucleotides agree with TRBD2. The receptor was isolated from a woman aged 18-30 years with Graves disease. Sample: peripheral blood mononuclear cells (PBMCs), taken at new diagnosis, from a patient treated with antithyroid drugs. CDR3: CASSQALSGRYEQFF. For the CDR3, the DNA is TGTGCCAGCAGCCAAGCGCTTAGCGGGAGATATGAGCAGTTCTTC.